These T cell receptor beta chains were read from a single sample in a study of blood T cell repertoires in COVID-19. The repertoire was sequenced with immunoSEQ multiplex PCR; TCRdb's copy has only in-frame clones and lacks some. Found here are hundreds of thousands of clones, approximately 88% of them singletons; the top ten hold 10% to 13%. The sequencing input was peripheral blood. Every receptor here comes from a woman in her sixties or seventies with COVID-19, enrolled during active disease. Each CDR3 is given with its conserved first and last residue. A D gene is named only where the DNA matches it firmly. Size values are once, few and many counts, or a class for expanded clones, and some rows have none.

j_call cdr3_length v_call clone_size d_call cdr3_nt cdr3_aa
TRBJ1-2 13 TRBV27 . TRBD1 TGTGCCAGTACGACCGGGACAGGGGTGGGCTACACCTTC CASTTGTGVGYTF
TRBJ2-5 14 TRBV11-2 . . TGTGCCAGCAGCTTATTCTACGGTCAAGAGACCCAGTACTTC CASSLFYGQETQYF
TRBJ2-7 17 TRBV4-3 . TRBD2 TGCGCCAGCAGCCAAGATCATAAGACTAGCGTCTCCTACGAGCAGTACTTC CASSQDHKTSVSYEQYF
TRBJ2-3 14 TRBV28 . . TGTGCCAGCAGTTCTAGCCCTCCGTCCTATACGCAGTATTTT CASSSSPPSYTQYF
TRBJ2-5 15 TRBV19 . TRBD2 TGTGCCAGTAGGAACCGGGACTACTACCAAGAGACCCAGTACTTC CASRNRDYYQETQYF
TRBJ2-7 16 TRBV13 . TRBD2 TGTGCCAGCAGCTTAGGACTAGCGGGGGACTCCTACGAGCAGTACTTC CASSLGLAGDSYEQYF
TRBJ2-5 13 TRBV5-8 . . TGTGCCAGCAACCTACAGAATCTGGAGACCCAGTACTTC CASNLQNLETQYF
TRBJ1-1 15 TRBV28 . . TGTGCCAGCAGGCCCAACAGGGAGGGATCCACTGAAGCTTTCTTT CASRPNREGSTEAFF
TRBJ2-2 16 TRBV28 . TRBD1 TGTGCCAGCAGAACTCCGGGACAGGGGTTAGCCGGGGAGCTGTTTTTT CASRTPGQGLAGELFF
TRBJ2-7 13 TRBV27 . TRBD1 TGTGCCAGCAGAATTACAGGGGCGGCCGAGCAGTACTTC CASRITGAAEQYF
TRBJ2-7 15 TRBV5-1 . TRBD2 TGCGCCAGCAGCGAAAATAGCGGGGGGACCTACGAGCAGTACTTC CASSENSGGTYEQYF
TRBJ1-2 15 TRBV30 . . TGTGCCTGCCAACCCACAGGGAACTTGGGCTATGGCTACACCTTC CACQPTGNLGYGYTF
TRBJ2-2 13 TRBV19 . TRBD1 TGTGCCAGTAGCCTGACAGGGGGCGGGGAGCTGTTTTTT CASSLTGGGELFF
TRBJ1-2 15 TRBV10-3 . . TGTGCCATCAGTGAGTCGGCGGGCGTAAACTATGGCTACACCTTC CAISESAGVNYGYTF
TRBJ2-7 13 TRBV10-3 few . TGTGCCATCTCAATGCGGACTTTCTACGAGCAGTACTTC CAISMRTFYEQYF
TRBJ1-1 14 TRBV19 . TRBD1 TGTGCCAGTAGACGACAGGGATATAGCACTGAAGCTTTCTTT CASRRQGYSTEAFF
TRBJ1-3 16 TRBV18 . TRBD1 TGTGCCAGCAACCCTCGACAGGGGGCGGACGGAAACACCATATATTTT CASNPRQGADGNTIYF
TRBJ1-1 14 TRBV18 once . TGTGCCAGCTCACCCCGGGAGGAAAACACTGAAGCTTTCTTT CASSPREENTEAFF
TRBJ1-5 14 TRBV18 . . TGTGCCAGCTCCCCAGACAGAAACAATCAGCCCCAGCATTTT CASSPDRNNQPQHF
TRBJ1-2 13 TRBV28 . . TGTGCCAGCAGTTTTATCGGGTTCTATGGCTACACCTTC CASSFIGFYGYTF
TRBJ2-7 15 TRBV30 . TRBD2 TGTGCCTGGAGTGACCCTAGCGGATTTCTCTACGAGCAGTACTTC CAWSDPSGFLYEQYF
TRBJ1-2 12 TRBV30 . . TGTGCCTGGAGATTGGAGCTCTATGGCTACACCTTC CAWRLELYGYTF
TRBJ1-2 14 TRBV2 . TRBD1 TGTGCCAGCAGTGAATGGAGGGGGCGGGATGGCTACACCTTC CASSEWRGRDGYTF
TRBJ1-2 11 TRBV27 . . TGTGCCAGCGGCTTAAAGGGGGGCTACACCTTC CASGLKGGYTF
TRBJ2-7 13 TRBV3-1/TRBV3-2 . TRBD1 TGTGCCAGCAGCCAGGACAGGGGGCGTGAGCAGTACTTC CASSQDRGREQYF
TRBJ2-3 17 TRBV28 . TRBD2 TGTGCCAGCAGTCCCTCCGTCTTGAGCGGGGTTACAGATACGCAGTATTTT CASSPSVLSGVTDTQYF
TRBJ2-1 11 TRBV21-1 . . TGTGCCAGCAGCAAAGGGGTAGCGCAGTTCTTC CASSKGVAQFF
TRBJ1-5 14 TRBV27 . . TGTGCCAGCCGATCGGACAGTTACAATCAGCCCCAGCATTTT CASRSDSYNQPQHF
TRBJ2-4 15 TRBV13 once TRBD1 TGTGCCAGCAGCTCGGACAGGGGTTATGCAAACATTCAGTACTTC CASSSDRGYANIQYF
TRBJ2-1 15 TRBV7-2 . . TGTGCCAGCAGCTTAGATCTCCGGGGGTACCATGAGCAGTTCTTC CASSLDLRGYHEQFF
TRBJ1-2 14 TRBV19 . . TGTGCCAGTAGGGGGGGACCGCGAAACTATGGCTACACCTTC CASRGGPRNYGYTF
TRBJ1-2 14 TRBV5-5 . . TGTGCCAGCAGCCCCAGCCTGAGGGCCCATGGCTACACCTTC CASSPSLRAHGYTF
TRBJ2-2 15 TRBV5-1 . TRBD2 TGCGCCAGCAGCCCTAGCGGGGGTCACGGCGGGGAGCTGTTTTTT CASSPSGGHGGELFF
TRBJ2-7 15 TRBV30 many TRBD1 TGTGCCTGGATCCCGGGGGGACAGGGGATTTACGAGCAGTACTTC CAWIPGGQGIYEQYF
TRBJ2-3 14 TRBV7-9 . TRBD2 TGTGCCAGCAGCTTAAGCCTAGCGGGAGATACGCAGTATTTT CASSLSLAGDTQYF
TRBJ2-1 17 TRBV10-3 . TRBD2 TGTGCCATCAGTGAGTCGGGGCCAGCGGGACCCTACAATGAGCAGTTCTTC CAISESGPAGPYNEQFF